This entry features one T cell receptor (beta chain) sequence. Its antigen is unknown. This specimen comes from a study of T cells in Graves' hyperthyroidism and ophthalmopathy. The germline CDR1 and CDR2 sequences are GTSNPN and SVGIG (reference sequence). The CDR3 has 14 residues. Trimming removed 0 bases from V and 0 bases from J, with 8 bases in between. Hyperthyroidism patients were newly diagnosed, had disease duration under 2 months, and were aged 18 to 65 years. Criteria for exclusion of patients were uncontrolled infection, other autoimmune disease, pregnancy or lactation. Amplified TCR beta CDR3 regions derived from RNA transcripts. HTBI primers drove first-round RT-PCR of the TCR CDR3. TCRdb redid the calling of the multiplex PCR reads with MiXCR, one entry per CDR3 protein. Of under 400,000 distinct CDR3 sequences listed, 20% to 25% are singletons. Overall study findings and caveats: The blood repertoire included most of the expanded thyroid clonotypes above 0.001.

This TCR came from a woman in her 50s with Graves' hyperthyroidism. The rearrangement links TRBV30 to TRBJ1-2; D is perhaps TRBD1 (6 bases). Sequenced input: blood. The CDR3 sequence: CAWSVGGSNYGYTF. In nucleotides, the CDR3 is TGTGCCTGGAGTGTCGGGGGCTCTAACTATGGCTACACCTTC.